These 28 T cell receptor beta chains share one sample of origin, sequenced in a study of T cells in Graves' hyperthyroidism and ophthalmopathy. TCR beta CDR3 regions were amplified from RNA transcripts. First-round RT-PCR with HTBI primers amplified the TCR CDR3 region. Using its own MiXCR run on the multiplex PCR reads, TCRdb lists one record per CDR3 protein. The profile shows 350,000 to 450,000 distinct CDR3 sequences, approximately 15% of them singletons. Sequences were obtained from blood. Source of these receptors: an older woman with Graves' hyperthyroidism.

Many counts were recorded for this clonotype. For the CDR3, the DNA is TGCAGTGCTAGATCCTTAGCGGGAACTAGCACAGATACGCAGTATTTT. Residues: CSARSLAGTSTDTQYF. The rearrangement joins TRBV20-1 to TRBJ2-3; TRBD2 aligns across 8 bases. The germline V gene encodes CDR1 DFQATT and CDR2 SNEGSKA (reference sequence). Trimming at V came to 2 bases and at J to 0 bases, leaving 7 bases not matched to a gene. The CDR3 has 16 amino acids.

The V gene is TRBV27, the J gene TRBJ1-5, with D unresolved. Germline V gives CDR1 MNHEY, CDR2 SMNVEV (reference sequence). With 3 bases removed from V and 4 bases from J, the gap between germline ends came to 10 bases. The CDR3 has 14 amino acids. The chain's CDR3 is CASSLRAENQPQHF. CDR3 nucleotide sequence: TGTGCCAGCAGTTTGAGGGCCGAAAATCAGCCCCAGCATTTT.

This clonotype was detected many times. V is TRBV10-2 and J is TRBJ2-4; TRBD1 matches at 9 bases. Germline CDR1 and CDR2: WSHSY and SAAADI. There are 15 residues in the CDR3. The ends lost 6 bases at V and 2 bases at J; junction bases unmatched: 5. The CDR3 loop reads CASRGDRDTKNIQYF. DNA for the CDR3: TGCGCCAGCAGGGGGGACAGGGACACCAAAAACATTCAGTACTTC.

This clonotype has at least ten counts. J is TRBJ2-7 and V is TRBV2; TRBD1 matches at 7 bases. V was pared by 7 bases and J by 3 bases, with 9 bases of the junction left unmatched. Germline CDR1 and CDR2: SNHLY and FYNNEI. The CDR3 has 14 amino acids. In nucleotides, the CDR3 is TGTGCCAGCAAACCGGGACAGCTGCTCTACGAGCAGTACTTC. This encodes CASKPGQLLYEQYF.

The rearrangement links TRBV19 to TRBJ1-2; maybe TRBD1 (5 bases). This CDR3 region has 13 residues. V lost 10 bases and J 1 base, leaving 13 bases between the germline ends. Germline values: CDR1 LNHDA, CDR2 SQIVND (reference sequence). CDR3 region: CATSLGGNYGYTF. As DNA, the CDR3 is TGTGCCACTTCTTTGGGGGGTAACTATGGCTACACCTTC. Filled out from reference TRBV19 and TRBJ1-2, the complete variable domain reads DGGITQSPKYLFRKEGQNVTLSCEQNLNHDAMYWYRQDPGQGLRLIYYSQIVNDFQKGDIAEGYSVSREKKESFPLTVTSAQKNPTAFYLCATSLGGNYGYTFGSGTRLTVV.

In its sample, this clonotype was seen many times. The CDR3 nucleotides are TGCAGTGCTGGGGGGACTAACTATGGCTACACCTTC. Translated: CSAGGTNYGYTF. The chain carries TRBV20-1 and TRBJ1-2; possible D gene TRBD1, 5 bases. V was cut by 5 bases and J by 0 bases, with 7 bases left in between. CDR1 and CDR2 (germline): DFQATT, SNEGSKA (reference sequence). The CDR3 runs to 12 residues.

The CDR3 nucleotides read TGTGCCAGTAGTAGGACAGGGAGGGCCTACAATGAGCAGTTCTTC. It encodes CASSRTGRAYNEQFF. This chain connects TRBV19 to TRBJ2-1, with D possibly being TRBD1 (8 bases). Germline assignment: CDR1 LNHDA and CDR2 SQIVND (reference sequence). The CDR3 runs 15 residues. V dropped 4 bases and J dropped 2 bases, with 12 bases sitting between them.

This clonotype came up a few times. The J gene is TRBJ1-3, the V gene TRBV12-3 or TRBV12-4; the D gene is possibly TRBD1 (6 bases). The CDR3 is 14 residues long. V dropped 5 bases and J dropped 1 base, with 9 bases sitting between them. CDR3 in DNA: TGTGCCAGCAGTGGGACAAATTCTGGAAACACCATATATTTT. It specifies CASSGTNSGNTIYF.

Ten or more counts support this clonotype. The V call is TRBV7-8, the J call TRBJ1-5; D is ambiguous. Germline V gives CDR1 SGHVS, CDR2 FQNEAQ. The CDR3 extends over 15 amino acids. Trimming took 7 bases from V and 1 from J, leaving 14 bases between them. CDR3 nucleotide sequence: TGTGCCAGCACCCTCTCGGACTTGAGCAATCAGCCCCAGCATTTT. This codes for CASTLSDLSNQPQHF.

This clonotype was picked up many times. This rearrangement joins TRBV30 to TRBJ2-1; 10 bases match TRBD2. V lost 1 base, J lost 4 bases, and 4 bases stayed unmatched. The CDR3 covers 15 residues. Germline CDR1 and CDR2: GTSNPN and SVGIG (reference sequence). CDR3 sequence reads: CAWSAGTSAYNEQFF. The CDR3 coding sequence is TGTGCCTGGAGTGCCGGGACTAGCGCATACAATGAGCAGTTCTTC. The complete variable domain, with remaining parts taken from reference TRBV30 and TRBJ2-1, reads SQTIHQWPATLVQPVGSPLSLECTVEGTSNPNLYWYRQAAGRGLQLLFYSVGIGQISSEVPQNLSASRPQDRQFILSSKKLLLSDSGFYLCAWSAGTSAYNEQFFGPGTRLTVL.

This clonotype was counted ten times or more. V is TRBV27 and J is TRBJ2-7; D not certain. The CDR3 is 12 amino acids. From germline, CDR1 is MNHEY and CDR2 SMNVEV (reference sequence). V was trimmed by 4 bases and J by 4 bases, leaving 8 bases between them. CDR3 coding DNA: TGTGCCAGCAGTTCAGGCCATTACGAGCAGTACTTC. Encoded protein: CASSSGHYEQYF.

In its sample, this clonotype was seen many times. The CDR3 nucleotides are TGTGCCAGCAGCCAATATGAGGCGGGCTATGGCTACACCTTC. This gives the protein CASSQYEAGYGYTF. This chain connects TRBV3-1 to TRBJ1-2; no reliable D call. Germline loops: CDR1 LGHDT, CDR2 YNNKEL (reference sequence). Between the trimmed V and J ends, which lost 2 bases and 4 bases, there was a span of 11 bases. The CDR3 has 14 residues.

In this sample, this clonotype turned up a few times. V is TRBV5-1 and J is TRBJ2-1; 8 bases match TRBD2. V was pared by 2 bases and J by 10 bases, with 5 bases of the junction left unmatched. The CDR3 runs to 13 residues. From germline, CDR1 is SGHRS and CDR2 YFSETQ. The CDR3: CASSFKPGGEQFF. In DNA form, the CDR3 reads TGCGCCAGCAGCTTCAAACCGGGAGGGGAGCAGTTCTTC.

This chain connects TRBV11-2 to TRBJ2-7; 8 bases align to TRBD1. Germline CDR1 and CDR2: SGHAT and FQNNGV. The CDR3 is 14 amino acids. J lost 5 bases, V lost 5 bases, and 8 bases had no gene match. As DNA, the CDR3 is TGTGCCAGCAGCCAAGTCGGGACAGGAGACGAGCAGTACTTC. This encodes CASSQVGTGDEQYF.

This clonotype occurred many times. CDR3 region: CASSLQGTGYTF. The CDR3 DNA follows: TGTGCCAGCAGCCTACAGGGGACTGGCTACACCTTC. The rearrangement joins TRBV7-6 to TRBJ1-2; 7 bases agree with TRBD1. Germline loops: CDR1 SGHVS, CDR2 FNYEAQ. The ends lost 5 bases at V and 7 bases at J; junction bases unmatched: 4. CDR3 size: 12 residues. The entire variable domain, with the rest obtained from reference TRBV7-6 and TRBJ1-2, is as follows: GAGVSQSPRYKVTKRGQDVALRCDPISGHVSLYWYRQALGQGPEFLTYFNYEAQQDKSGLPNDRFSAERPEGSISTLTIQRTEQRDSAMYRCASSLQGTGYTFGSGTRLTVV.

This chain uses TRBV30 with TRBJ1-4; 7 bases line up with TRBD1. In germline, CDR1 is GTSNPN, CDR2 SVGIG (reference sequence). This CDR3 spans 14 amino acids. The ends lost 0 bases at V and 7 bases at J; junction bases unmatched: 5. CDR3 residues: CAWSVQGSGEKLFF. DNA for the CDR3: TGTGCCTGGAGTGTACAGGGGTCCGGTGAAAAACTGTTTTTT.

This clonotype was detected a few times. This sequence joins TRBV20-1 and TRBJ2-2; 9 bases line up with TRBD1. The CDR3 spans 14 residues. The J segment lost 4 bases and the V segment lost 4 bases, leaving 4 bases of the junction unmatched. Germline CDR1 and CDR2: DFQATT and SNEGSKA (reference sequence). CDR3 sequence: CSAKQGARTGELFF. The CDR3 DNA reads as TGCAGTGCTAAACAGGGGGCGCGCACCGGGGAGCTGTTTTTT.

This clonotype was recorded many times. V is TRBV7-9 and J is TRBJ2-7; 12 positions match TRBD2. There are 16 residues in the CDR3. Germline V gene lookup returns CDR1 SEHNR and CDR2 FQNEAQ (reference sequence). J gave up 5 bases and V 4 bases, and 9 bases lay outside the gene matches. The CDR3 DNA sequence: TGTGCCAGCAGCTCAACGTTGACTAGCGGGAGCCACGAGCAGTACTTC. Protein sequence: CASSSTLTSGSHEQYF.

This clonotype occurred a few times. The chain has TRBV19 and TRBJ2-3, with D tentatively TRBD2 (5 bases). Trimming shortened V by 0 bases and J by 0 bases, and 7 bases separated the two germline ends. Per germline, CDR1 LNHDA and CDR2 SQIVND (reference sequence). The CDR3 totals 15 residues. DNA for the CDR3: TGTGCCAGTAGTATAGATCGAGGGAGCACAGATACGCAGTATTTT. Its translation is CASSIDRGSTDTQYF.

Ten or more counts support this clonotype. The J gene is TRBJ1-1, the V gene TRBV30; TRBD1 agrees at 10 bases. The CDR3 runs 15 residues. The germline CDR1 and CDR2 sequences are GTSNPN and SVGIG (reference sequence). The junction had 4 bases not matched to a gene; V was cut back by 2 bases and J by 1 base. Written as DNA, the CDR3 is TGTGCCTGGAGTCGGACAGGGGGGACGAACACTGAAGCTTTCTTT. Amino acids: CAWSRTGGTNTEAFF.

The table lists this clonotype with a few counts. This may arise from a read error, as a much more abundant clone is one base away. CDR3 region: CACSRGRETSCEQYF. Written as DNA, the CDR3 is TGTGCCTGTTCCAGGGGGCGAGAGACCTCGTGCGAGCAGTACTTC. V usage is TRBV30 and J usage is TRBJ2-7, with 8 bases that match TRBD1. CDR3 length equals 15 residues. The J segment lost 6 bases and the V segment lost 6 bases, leaving 16 bases of the junction unmatched. In germline, CDR1 is GTSNPN, CDR2 SVGIG (reference sequence).

This clonotype has a count of ten or more. The chain links TRBV11-2 to TRBJ1-1; D gene unclear. The V end lost 2 bases, the J end lost 8 bases, and 12 bases lay between the germline ends. The CDR3 extends over 13 amino acids. Germline values: CDR1 SGHAT, CDR2 FQNNGV. This CDR3 reads CASSLLGSGEAFF. The CDR3 coding sequence is TGTGCCAGCAGCTTATTGGGGTCAGGAGAAGCTTTCTTT.

The sample holds a few counts of this clonotype. The rearrangement links TRBV10-3 to TRBJ1-1; the match to TRBD1 covers 8 bases. Germline-derived CDR1 and CDR2 are ENHRY and SYGVKD. V shed 5 bases and J 1 base; nucleotides not matched to a gene: 6. The CDR3 is made up of 15 amino acids. Written as DNA, the CDR3 is TGTGCCATCAGTTCATCCGGGACAGGGAACACTGAAGCTTTCTTT. Protein product: CAISSSGTGNTEAFF.

This clonotype was seen many times. The chain couples TRBV29-1 to TRBJ2-3; D ambiguous. The CDR3 runs to 14 residues. Germline V gives CDR1 SQVTM, CDR2 ANQGSEA. V was cut by 4 bases and J by 0 bases, with 11 bases left in between. This chain's CDR3 is CSVAPGGSTDTQYF. DNA of the CDR3: TGCAGCGTTGCCCCCGGCGGCAGCACAGATACGCAGTATTTT.

This clonotype came up many times. The chain uses TRBV5-1 and TRBJ2-5, with 7 bases fitting TRBD2. Germline loops: CDR1 SGHRS, CDR2 YFSETQ. J was trimmed by 3 bases and V by 0 bases; bases with no gene match: 5. The CDR3 runs to 15 residues. The CDR3 here is CASSLGAGREETQYF. Written as DNA, the CDR3 is TGCGCCAGCAGCTTGGGCGCAGGGAGGGAAGAGACCCAGTACTTC.

This chain links TRBV7-3 with TRBJ2-1; D possibly corresponds to TRBD2 (6 bases). The CDR3 totals 16 residues. CDR1 and CDR2 from the germline V gene are SGHTA and FQGTGA. The V and J ends lost 2 bases and 7 bases respectively, with 18 bases between them. The CDR3 nucleotides read TGTGCCAGCAGCTTAGTCCCTCCTCCCGGGGGAAATGAGCAGTTCTTC. Its protein is CASSLVPPPGGNEQFF.

The table lists this clonotype with a few counts. This chain links TRBV29-1 with TRBJ1-2; TRBD1 is a possible D gene (6 bases). Germline loops: CDR1 SQVTM, CDR2 ANQGSEA. Trimming left V 6 bases short and J 4 bases short, with 9 bases between. The CDR3 has 11 residues. DNA of the CDR3: TGCAGCGTCAGGACAGCCTATGGCTACACCTTC. Its translation is CSVRTAYGYTF. Full variable domain (remainder filled in from reference TRBV29-1 and TRBJ1-2): SAVISQKPSRDICQRGTSLTIQCQVDSQVTMMFWYRQQPGQSLTLIATANQGSEATYESGFVIDKFPISRPNLTFSTLTVSNMSPEDSSIYLCSVRTAYGYTFGSGTRLTVV.

The chain links TRBV7-9 to TRBJ2-1; D remains ambiguous. Germline V lookup: CDR1 SEHNR, CDR2 FQNEAQ (reference sequence). The CDR3 length is 15 residues. Trimming removed 1 base at V and 6 bases at J, with 13 bases between. In nucleotides, the CDR3 is TGTGCCAGCAGCTTAGAGGGCGGAATGCCCAATGAGCAGTTCTTC. Its translation is CASSLEGGMPNEQFF.